The rows below give T cell receptor beta chains drawn from one sample of a study of radiotherapy plus CTLA-4 blockade in lung cancer. Profiled with immunoSEQ multiplex PCR; TCRdb holds only in-frame clones, not every one. This sample carries about 31,000 clones, roughly 70% of them seen once, and the ten largest clones take approximately 4.5%. This specimen was peripheral blood, taken from a patient treated with radiotherapy plus ipilimumab. These TCRs come from a human donor with non-small cell lung cancer whose response to radiotherapy plus ipilimumab could not be evaluated. The CDR3 runs from the conserved cysteine through the conserved F or W. A D gene is named only where the DNA matches it firmly. The size of a clone is reported for some rows only, either as once, few or many, or as a class for expanded clones.

v_call	d_call	clone_size	j_call	cdr3_nt	cdr3_aa
TRBV6-1	NA	once	TRBJ2-7	TGTGCCAGCAGTGCTACAGGGCTAGAGTCCCTCGGGCAGTACTTC	CASSATGLESLGQYF
TRBV5-1	TRBD1	NA	TRBJ1-2	TGCGCCAGCAGCAGTCCGGGACAGGGCCCGGGCAACTATGGCTACACCTTC	CASSSPGQGPGNYGYTF
TRBV18	TRBD1	NA	TRBJ2-7	TGTGCCAGCTCACAAGGCCTACAGGGGGCTTCCTACGAGCAGTACTTC	CASSQGLQGASYEQYF
TRBV6-6	NA	NA	TRBJ2-7	TGTGCCAGCAGTTACTCGGATGTCGGGGAGCAGTACTTC	CASSYSDVGEQYF
TRBV5-4	NA	NA	TRBJ2-7	NA	CASSFGQGPYEQYF
TRBV6-5	NA	NA	TRBJ2-7	TGTGCCAGCAGTTACCTCATGGGGCAGGGGCCATACGAGCAGTACTTC	CASSYLMGQGPYEQYF
TRBV2	TRBD2	NA	TRBJ2-7	TGTGCCAGCAGTATAACTAGCGGGAGATCAGAGCAGTACTTC	CASSITSGRSEQYF
TRBV10-1	TRBD1	few	TRBJ1-1	TGCGCCAGCAGTGGGGGACAGGGGGCCAACACTGAAGCTTTCTTT	CASSGGQGANTEAFF
TRBV7-6	NA	NA	TRBJ1-6	TGTGCCAGCAGCTTAGAAGCTCATTCACCCCTCCACTTT	CASSLEAHSPLHF
TRBV10-1	NA	NA	TRBJ2-3	TGCGCCAGCAGTGAGCAAAGGGGCGATACGCAGTATTTT	CASSEQRGDTQYF
TRBV2	NA	few	TRBJ1-1	TGTGCCAGCAGTAGAGAAACCTCCGGGACTTCTGAAGCTTTCTTT	CASSRETSGTSEAFF
TRBV10-2	NA	NA	TRBJ1-5	TGCGCCAGCAGTGTGCCAGGCAATCAGCCCCAGCATTTT	CASSVPGNQPQHF
TRBV7-2	TRBD2	NA	TRBJ2-1	TGTGCCAGCAGACCGGGACTAGCGGGAGTCGAGCAGTTCTTC	CASRPGLAGVEQFF
TRBV5-1	TRBD2	NA	TRBJ2-3	TGCGCCAGCAGCTATAGGACTAGCGAAACAGATACGCAGTATTTT	CASSYRTSETDTQYF
TRBV18	NA	NA	TRBJ1-3	TGTGCCAGCTCACCAGGACAGCGGGACTCTGGAAACACCATATATTTT	CASSPGQRDSGNTIYF
TRBV9	NA	NA	TRBJ2-1	TGTGCCAGCAGCGTAGGGGGGGTCGCCTACAATGAGCAGTTCTTC	CASSVGGVAYNEQFF
TRBV7-2	NA	NA	TRBJ2-3	TGTGCCAGCAGCTTACGGACTGGGAACACAGATACGCAGTATTTT	CASSLRTGNTDTQYF
TRBV7-7	NA	NA	TRBJ2-3	TGTGCTAGCAGCCTTCGGGAGAACACAGATACGCAGTATTTT	CASSLRENTDTQYF
TRBV6-6	NA	NA	TRBJ2-7	TGTGCCAGCAGAGACCCTGGAGGGATCACCTACGAGCAGTACTTC	CASRDPGGITYEQYF
TRBV5-6	TRBD2	NA	TRBJ2-1	TGTGCCAGCAGCCAGGGACTACCCAAGCAGTTCTTC	CASSQGLPKQFF
TRBV20-1	NA	NA	TRBJ1-1	TGCAGTGCTAGAGATCGCACTGAAGCTTTCTTT	CSARDRTEAFF
TRBV5-4	NA	NA	TRBJ1-1	TGTGCCAGCAGCTTGGCCGGAGACACTGAAGCTTTCTTT	CASSLAGDTEAFF
TRBV6-6	NA	NA	TRBJ1-4	TGTGCCAGCCGGGACTCCGCTCGGGAAAAACTGTTTTTT	CASRDSAREKLFF
TRBV5-1	TRBD2	once	TRBJ2-5	TGCGCCAGCAGCCGACTAGCGGGAGGAGGGGAGACCCAGTACTTC	CASSRLAGGGETQYF
TRBV19	NA	NA	TRBJ2-7	TGTGCCAGTAGTATAGACAGGGGCTACGAGCAGTACTTC	CASSIDRGYEQYF
TRBV6-1	NA	NA	TRBJ1-2	TGTGCCAGCAGCCGCGACAGGCTAACTAACTATGGCTACACCTTC	CASSRDRLTNYGYTF
TRBV6-5	TRBD1	NA	TRBJ1-2	TGTGCCAGCAGTTACCGGACAGGGCCTAATTATGGCTACACCTTC	CASSYRTGPNYGYTF
TRBV30	TRBD1	once	TRBJ2-3	TGTGCCTGCCGTACAGGGGTGACCACAGATACGCAGTATTTT	CACRTGVTTDTQYF
TRBV4-1	TRBD1	few	TRBJ1-5	TGCGCCAGCAGCCAAGAGGTGACAGGGGACCAGCCCCAGCATTTT	CASSQEVTGDQPQHF
TRBV28	TRBD1	NA	TRBJ1-6	TGTGCCAGCAGCCCAGGGGGCTTACCGAGCTCCTATAATTCACCCCTCCACTTT	CASSPGGLPSSYNSPLHF
TRBV18	TRBD1	NA	TRBJ2-2	TGTGCCAGCTCACAAGGACAGGCCGGGGAGCTGTTTTTT	CASSQGQAGELFF
TRBV28	NA	NA	TRBJ2-5	TGTGCCAGCACCCCGACCGGCAGGGGTGGAGAGACCCAGTACTTC	CASTPTGRGGETQYF
TRBV7-2	NA	NA	TRBJ2-3	TGTGCCAGCAGCTTAGATCTAGCTCCAGATACGCAGTATTTT	CASSLDLAPDTQYF
TRBV18	TRBD2	few	TRBJ2-2	TGTGCCAGCTCACCACCTAGCGGGAGCACCGGGGAGCTGTTTTTT	CASSPPSGSTGELFF
TRBV7-9	NA	NA	TRBJ1-6	TGTGCCAGCAGCGAACGGGACTTCTATAATTCACCCCTCCACTTT	CASSERDFYNSPLHF
TRBV7-2	TRBD1	NA	TRBJ1-5	TGTGCCAGCAGCGGTGGGGCAGGGGGCATCGGGTTCGGCCAGCCCCAGCATTTT	CASSGGAGGIGFGQPQHF